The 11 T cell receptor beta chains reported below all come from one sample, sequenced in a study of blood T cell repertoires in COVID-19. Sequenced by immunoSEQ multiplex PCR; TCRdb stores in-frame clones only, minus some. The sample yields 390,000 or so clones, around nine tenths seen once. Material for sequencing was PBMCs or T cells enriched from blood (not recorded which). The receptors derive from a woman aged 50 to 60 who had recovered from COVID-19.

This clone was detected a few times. The CDR3 DNA reads as TGTGCCAGCAGCCCCACAGGGGGCGCAGCTTTCTTT. This codes for CASSPTGGAAFF. The chain employs TRBV7-8 and TRBJ1-1, with 9 bases aligning to TRBD1. Per germline, CDR1 SGHVS and CDR2 FQNEAQ. The CDR3 spans 12 residues. With V trimmed by 5 bases and J by 10 bases, 5 bases remained unmatched.

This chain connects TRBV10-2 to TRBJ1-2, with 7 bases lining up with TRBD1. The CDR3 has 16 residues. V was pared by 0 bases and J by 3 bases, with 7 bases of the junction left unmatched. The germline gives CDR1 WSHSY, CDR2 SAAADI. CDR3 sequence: CASSESWAGGDYGYTF. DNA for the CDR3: TGCGCCAGCAGTGAGTCGTGGGCAGGGGGAGACTATGGCTACACCTTC.

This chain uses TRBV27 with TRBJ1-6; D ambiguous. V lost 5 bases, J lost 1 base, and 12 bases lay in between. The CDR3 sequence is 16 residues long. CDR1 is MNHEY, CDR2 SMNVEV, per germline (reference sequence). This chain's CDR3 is CASSPSTSSYNSPLHF. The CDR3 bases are TGTGCCAGCAGTCCTAGTACTAGTTCCTATAATTCACCCCTCCACTTT.

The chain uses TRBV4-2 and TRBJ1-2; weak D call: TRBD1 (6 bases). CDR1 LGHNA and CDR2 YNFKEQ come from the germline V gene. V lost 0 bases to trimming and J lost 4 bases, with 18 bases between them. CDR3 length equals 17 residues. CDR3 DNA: TGTGCCAGCAGCCAAGATCGGTGGGGGGGCGGAAGCTATGGCTACACCTTC. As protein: CASSQDRWGGGSYGYTF.

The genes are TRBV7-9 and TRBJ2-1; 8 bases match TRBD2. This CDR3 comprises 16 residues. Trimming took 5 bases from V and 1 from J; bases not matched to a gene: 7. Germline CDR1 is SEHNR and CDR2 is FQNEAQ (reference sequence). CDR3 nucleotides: TGTGCCAGCAGCCCAGTCGGGGGGGCATCCTACAATGAGCAGTTCTTC. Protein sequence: CASSPVGGASYNEQFF.

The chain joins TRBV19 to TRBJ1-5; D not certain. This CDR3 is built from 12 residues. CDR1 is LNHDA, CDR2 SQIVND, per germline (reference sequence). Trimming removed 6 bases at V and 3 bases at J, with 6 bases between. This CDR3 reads CASSLINQPQHF. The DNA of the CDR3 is TGTGCCAGTAGCCTTATCAATCAGCCCCAGCATTTT.

For the CDR3, the DNA is TGTGCCAGCAGTTTCCAGAACACAGATACGCAGTATTTT. It codes for CASSFQNTDTQYF. This chain joins TRBV28 and TRBJ2-3; D is undetermined. V gave up 3 bases and J gave up 2 bases, with 6 bases separating them. This CDR3 spans 13 amino acids. Germline V gene data show CDR1 as MDHEN and CDR2 as SYDVKM.

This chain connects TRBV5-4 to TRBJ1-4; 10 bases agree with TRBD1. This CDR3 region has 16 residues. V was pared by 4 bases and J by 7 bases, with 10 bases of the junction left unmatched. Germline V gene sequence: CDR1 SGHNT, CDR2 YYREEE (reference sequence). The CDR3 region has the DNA TGTGCCAGCAGCCAATCCGACAGGGGGCTTACTGAAAAACTGTTTTTT. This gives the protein CASSQSDRGLTEKLFF. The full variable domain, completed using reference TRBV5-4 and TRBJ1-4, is ETGVTQSPTHLIKTRGQQVTLRCSSQSGHNTVSWYQQALGQGPQFIFQYYREEENGRGNFPPRFSGLQFPNYSSELNVNALELDDSALYLCASSQSDRGLTEKLFFGSGTQLSVL.

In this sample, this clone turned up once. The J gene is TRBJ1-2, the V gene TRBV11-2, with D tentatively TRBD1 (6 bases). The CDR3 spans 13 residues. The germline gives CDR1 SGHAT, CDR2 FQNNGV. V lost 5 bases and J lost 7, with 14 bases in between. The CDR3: CASSGGLGGGYTF. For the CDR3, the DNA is TGTGCCAGCAGCGGAGGTTTAGGGGGTGGCTACACCTTC.

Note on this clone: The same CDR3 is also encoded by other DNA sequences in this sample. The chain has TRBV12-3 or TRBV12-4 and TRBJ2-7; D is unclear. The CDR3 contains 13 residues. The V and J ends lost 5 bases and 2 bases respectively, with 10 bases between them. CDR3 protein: CASSLSGTYEQYF. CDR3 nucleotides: TGTGCCAGCAGTCTCTCGGGTACCTACGAGCAGTACTTC.

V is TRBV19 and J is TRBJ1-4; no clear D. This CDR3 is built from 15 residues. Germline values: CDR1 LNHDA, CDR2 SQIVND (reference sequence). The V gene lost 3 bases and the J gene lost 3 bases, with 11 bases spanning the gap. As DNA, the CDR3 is TGTGCCAGTAGTATCGTCCAGGCCCCTAATGAAAAACTGTTTTTT. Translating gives CASSIVQAPNEKLFF.